These T cell receptor beta chains were read from a single sample in a study of CD8 T cells in ankylosing spondylitis. TCRdb fed the 5' RACE reads into MiXCR, producing one record per CDR3 protein. Seen here are about 330,000 distinct CDR3 sequences, around 8% observed once, and the top ten hold more than 12%. Material for sequencing was blood, either unsorted or a sorted T cell fraction (not recorded which). The receptors originated from a male donor with ankylosing spondylitis. Both conserved end residues are part of each CDR3. A D gene is named only where the DNA matches it firmly. Size is omitted from some rows. Given values are once, few, many or a class for expanded clones.

>TRBV25-1|TRBD1|TRBJ2-2|-
TGTGCCACCCCGACAGGGCACGGCGGGGAGCTGTTTTTT
CATPTGHGGELFF
>TRBV12-3/TRBV12-4|-|TRBJ2-7|-
TGTGCCAGCAGTCGACAGAGATTCTCCTACGAGCAGTACTTC
CASSRQRFSYEQYF
>TRBV15|-|TRBJ2-7|few
TGTGCCACCAGCAGAGAGTTTTCCTACGAGCAGTACTTC
CATSREFSYEQYF
>TRBV7-9|TRBD1|TRBJ2-7|few
TGTGCCAGCAGCTCACTCGACAGGGGCGAGCAGTACTTC
CASSSLDRGEQYF
>TRBV3-1|-|TRBJ2-3|few
TGTGCCAGCAGCCAAGATGCACACCTAGCAGAGAGCACAGATACGCAGTATTTT
CASSQDAHLAESTDTQYF
>TRBV12-3/TRBV12-4|TRBD1|TRBJ1-6|many
TGTGCCAGCAGCCGGACAGGGGCATATAATTCACCCCTCCACTTT
CASSRTGAYNSPLHF
>TRBV20-1|TRBD2|TRBJ2-1|few
TGCAGTGCTAGAGCCGGGACTAGCGGGAGGGCGCATCGAAATGAGCAGTTCTTC
CSARAGTSGRAHRNEQFF
>TRBV6-4|TRBD2|TRBJ2-2|-
TGTGCCAGCAAGTTACGAGCGGGGGCGAACACCGGGGAGCTGTTTTTT
CASKLRAGANTGELFF
>TRBV5-1|TRBD1|TRBJ2-3|many
TGCGCCAGCAGCGGAGGGGACAGGGTTAGTTCAGATACGCAGTATTTT
CASSGGDRVSSDTQYF
>TRBV5-1|TRBD1|TRBJ2-5|many
TGCGCCAGCAGCTTGTCGGGGACAGTCCAAGAGACCCAGTACTTC
CASSLSGTVQETQYF
>TRBV7-8|TRBD1|TRBJ2-1|few
TGTGCCAGCAGACGGCCGGGACAGGGGTTGGGGGAGCAGTTCTTC
CASRRPGQGLGEQFF
>TRBV12-3/TRBV12-4|-|TRBJ2-2|many
TGTGCCAGCAGTTTACAGGATGGGATTCCCGGGGAGCTGTTTTTT
CASSLQDGIPGELFF
>TRBV5-1|-|TRBJ2-1|many
TGCGCCAGCAGCTTGGCGGCTTCCTACAATGAGCAGTTCTTC
CASSLAASYNEQFF
>TRBV4-3|-|TRBJ1-2|few
TGCGCCAGCAGCCAAGGCCGACGCTACACCTTC
CASSQGRRYTF
>TRBV3-1|-|TRBJ2-7|many
TGTGCCAGCAGCCAACGCATCGTCTACGAGCAGTACTTC
CASSQRIVYEQYF
>TRBV4-1|TRBD1|TRBJ2-3|-
TGCGCCAGCAGCCAAGAACGGGACAGGTTAACAGATACGCAGTATTTT
CASSQERDRLTDTQYF
>TRBV18|TRBD1|TRBJ2-7|few
TGTGCCAGCTCACAGGACAGGGACGAGCAGTACTTC
CASSQDRDEQYF
>TRBV5-1|-|TRBJ2-3|many
TGTGCCAGCAGCTTAGACAGCGGCACAGATACGCAGTATTTT
CASSLDSGTDTQYF
>TRBV27|-|TRBJ2-2|few
TGTGCCAGCATGACAGAAGTTAAAGGGGAGCTGTTTTTT
CASMTEVKGELFF
>TRBV12-5|-|TRBJ1-1|many
TGTGCTAGTGGTTTGGGTCTCCGGGGCGAAGCTTTCTTT
CASGLGLRGEAFF
>TRBV29-1|TRBD1|TRBJ2-3|many
TGCAGTCACCACGGACAGGGGGCTGATACGCAGTATTTT
CSHHGQGADTQYF
>TRBV3-1|-|TRBJ2-5|few
TGTGCCAGCAGCCAATGGGACACACAAGAGACCCAGTACTTC
CASSQWDTQETQYF
>TRBV12-3/TRBV12-4|-|TRBJ1-2|many
TGTGCCAGCAGACCGACTGATAACTATGGCTACACCTTC
CASRPTDNYGYTF
>TRBV2|TRBD1|TRBJ1-4|-
TGTGCCAGCAGTGTCAGGACAGGAGAAAAACTGTTTTTT
CASSVRTGEKLFF
>TRBV3-1|TRBD2|TRBJ2-5|few
TGTGCCAGCAGCCAAGTCCCTAGCGGGGTCCAAGAGACCCAGTACTTC
CASSQVPSGVQETQYF
>TRBV29-1|TRBD1|TRBJ1-1|many
TGCAGCGCAGGGGGCGCGCGGGACACTGAAGCTTTCTTT
CSAGGARDTEAFF
>TRBV9|TRBD1|TRBJ2-7|many
TGTGCCAGCAGCCCCAGGGGGCTTAGCTCCTACGAGCAGTACTTC
CASSPRGLSSYEQYF
>TRBV29-1|-|TRBJ1-5|-
TGCAGCGTTGCTTCGGACACCTATCAGCCCCAGCATTTT
CSVASDTYQPQHF
>TRBV6-2/TRBV6-3|-|TRBJ2-4|-
TGTGCCAGCAGTTACCGTGGGTCCCGAGGACACTCAGCCAAAAACATTCAGTACTTC
CASSYRGSRGHSAKNIQYF
>TRBV5-6|-|TRBJ2-3|-
TGTGCCAGCAGCAAGTGGCGGGATAGGCACACAGATACGCAGTATTTT
CASSKWRDRHTDTQYF
>TRBV15|TRBD1|TRBJ1-2|few
TGTGCCACCAGCAGGAACGCTGGACAGGCCAGTGGGAGCTACACCTTC
CATSRNAGQASGSYTF
>TRBV7-9|-|TRBJ1-2|-
TGTGCCAGCAGCTCCTCGGGACCGACGGGGGGCTACACCTTC
CASSSSGPTGGYTF
>TRBV20-1|-|TRBJ2-2|few
TGCAGTGCAACCGACAGGTTCGGCGGGGAGCTGTTTTTT
CSATDRFGGELFF
>TRBV6-6|-|TRBJ2-4|few
TGTGCCAGCAGTTATTCGGGAGTTCTGTACTTC
CASSYSGVLYF
>TRBV12-5|-|TRBJ2-3|-
TGTGCTAGTGGTTTGTCAAATACGCAGTATTTT
CASGLSNTQYF
>TRBV5-5|-|TRBJ2-5|many
TGTGCCAGCAGCGTCGACAGGGAGGGGGAGACCCAGTACTTC
CASSVDREGETQYF
>TRBV27|TRBD1|TRBJ2-2|-
TGTGCCAGCCAACCGGGACAGGGGGTCGGTTGGGGGGAGCTGTTTTTT
CASQPGQGVGWGELFF
>TRBV4-2|-|TRBJ1-5|-
TGTGCCAGCAGCCAAGGGGGGGCAGGGAACAATCAGCCCCAGCATTTT
CASSQGGAGNNQPQHF
>TRBV7-2|TRBD1|TRBJ2-7|few
TGTGCCAGCAGCTTAGGTTTAAGGGGGCGTTTGCACGAGCAGTACTTC
CASSLGLRGRLHEQYF